This TCR beta chain was obtained from a study of cytomegalovirus exposure and HLA in healthy donors. Sequenced by immunoSEQ multiplex PCR; TCRdb stores in-frame clones only, minus some. The repertoire holds about 150,000 clones, with approximately 86% as singletons. Material: PBMCs. The receptor comes from a man aged 18 to 30 in good health and CMV-seropositive.

CDR3 sequence (DNA): TGCGCCAGCAGCTCGCGACAGGGGGCGAGAGGGACTGAAGCTTTCTTT. This encodes CASSSRQGARGTEAFF. This rearrangement joins TRBV5-1 to TRBJ1-1; 10 positions match TRBD1. This CDR3 has 16 amino acids. The germline CDR1 and CDR2 sequences are SGHRS and YFSETQ. Trimming took 3 bases from V and 5 from J; bases not matched to a gene: 10.